The 16 T cell receptor beta chains given below trace back to one sample, sequenced in a study of early T cells in non-severe SARS-CoV-2 infection. TCRdb independently ran MiXCR on the 5' RACE reads; one entry per CDR3 protein. This table holds 55,000 to 75,000 distinct CDR3 sequences, under 10% found once. The sample taken for sequencing was whole blood. These receptors came from an adult who was a healthcare worker with PCR-confirmed SARS-CoV-2 infection or an uninfected control (not recorded which).

At least ten counts were recorded for this clonotype. The chain joins TRBV20-1 to TRBJ2-7, with 8 bases that match TRBD2. The ends lost 4 bases at V and 0 bases at J; junction bases unmatched: 11. Germline V gene sequence: CDR1 DFQATT, CDR2 SNEGSKA (reference sequence). This CDR3 region has 16 residues. Written as DNA, the CDR3 is TGCAGTGCTACGGGGTTAGCGGGATTATACTCCTACGAGCAGTACTTC. Its translation is CSATGLAGLYSYEQYF.

This clonotype was observed many times. The rearrangement links TRBV7-8 to TRBJ1-1, with D uncertain. In germline, CDR1 is SGHVS, CDR2 FQNEAQ. The CDR3 is 13 residues long. V lost 5 bases, J lost 5 bases, and 12 bases lay in between. Here the CDR3 reads CASSLRAGTEAFF. CDR3 bases: TGTGCCAGCAGCCTCCGGGCAGGTACTGAAGCTTTCTTT.

This clonotype was seen a few times. V is TRBV7-2 and J is TRBJ2-7; TRBD1 might be the D (5 bases). V was pared by 1 base and J by 3 bases, with 16 bases between. The germline CDR1 and CDR2 sequences are SGHTA and FQGNSA. The CDR3 contains 16 residues. The CDR3 reads CASSLEGWAENYEQYF. CDR3 DNA sequence: TGTGCCAGCAGCTTAGAGGGGTGGGCGGAGAACTACGAGCAGTACTTC.

The chain uses TRBV28 and TRBJ1-3, with D hard to call. The CDR3 loop spans 15 amino acids. The germline gives CDR1 MDHEN, CDR2 SYDVKM. With 0 bases removed from V and 3 bases from J, the gap between germline ends came to 9 bases. In nucleotides, the CDR3 is TGTGCCAGCAGTTTATGGGGGTCGAATGGAAACACCATATATTTT. It yields the protein CASSLWGSNGNTIYF.

The table lists this clonotype with a few counts. The chain carries TRBV27 and TRBJ2-7; D ambiguous. Between the trimmed V and J ends, which lost 3 bases and 3 bases, there was a span of 9 bases. This CDR3 has 13 amino acids. Looked up from germline, CDR1 is MNHEY and CDR2 is SMNVEV (reference sequence). CDR3 DNA sequence: TGTGCCAGCAGTTTCACCCGAAGCTACGAGCAGTACTTC. It codes for CASSFTRSYEQYF.

Only a few counts were recorded for this clonotype. This chain connects TRBV19 to TRBJ2-7; D is ambiguous. Germline V gene sequence: CDR1 LNHDA, CDR2 SQIVND (reference sequence). V lost 3 bases, J lost 1 base, and 10 bases lay in between. There are 14 residues in the CDR3. The chain's CDR3 is CASSMLPRSYEQYF. As DNA, the CDR3 is TGTGCCAGTAGTATGCTTCCTAGGTCCTACGAGCAGTACTTC.

This clonotype was observed at least ten times. V gene TRBV5-5 combines with J gene TRBJ1-1; unclear D gene. V shed 0 bases and J shed 7 bases, with 10 bases lying between them. CDR3 size: 13 residues. Germline lookup yields CDR1 SGHKS and CDR2 YYEKEE (reference sequence). CDR3 protein: CASSLVIWGEAFF. As DNA, the CDR3 is TGTGCCAGCAGCTTGGTTATATGGGGTGAAGCTTTCTTT.

This clonotype showed up just a few times. CDR3 DNA sequence: TGCAGCGTTCGTGGGGGAGGGTCGATGGCTGAAGCTTTCTTT. This sequence encodes CSVRGGGSMAEAFF. J is TRBJ1-1 and V is TRBV29-1; TRBD1 is a possible D gene (5 bases). V lost 5 bases and J lost 6, with 19 bases in between. CDR3 size: 14 residues. Per germline, CDR1 SQVTM and CDR2 ANQGSEA.

This clonotype has a handful of counts. V and J are TRBV20-1 and TRBJ1-5; no clear D. V gave up 5 bases and J gave up 0 bases, with 11 bases separating them. Germline-derived CDR1 and CDR2 are DFQATT and SNEGSKA (reference sequence). The CDR3 runs 14 residues. The CDR3 spells CSAGAAGSNQPQHF. In nucleotides, the CDR3 is TGCAGTGCTGGTGCGGCGGGTAGCAATCAGCCCCAGCATTTT.

The chain recombines TRBV6-1 with TRBJ2-7; D gene ambiguous. Germline CDR1 reads MNHNS; CDR2 reads SASEGT. This CDR3 contains 13 residues. Trimming removed 3 bases at V and 3 bases at J, with 9 bases between. CDR3 region: CASSDPRHYEQYF. In DNA form, the CDR3 reads TGTGCCAGCAGTGATCCGCGCCACTACGAGCAGTACTTC.

V and J are TRBV28 and TRBJ2-7, with 10 bases fitting TRBD2. Germline V gene lookup returns CDR1 MDHEN and CDR2 SYDVKM. The CDR3 spans 15 residues. J lost 6 bases, V lost 1 base, and 6 bases had no gene match. The CDR3 DNA reads as TGTGCCAGCAGTTTATTGGCTAGCGGGAGTGGCGAGCAGTACTTC. Its protein product is CASSLLASGSGEQYF.

This clonotype was seen more than once but under ten times. This chain's CDR3 is CASSLGLGTNSPLHF. CDR3 bases: TGTGCCAGCAGCTTAGGCCTGGGGACCAATTCACCCCTCCACTTT. The V call is TRBV13, the J call TRBJ1-6; TRBD1 might be the D (5 bases). The ends were cut back, 0 bases at V and 7 bases at J, with 10 bases in the middle. Germline CDR1 is PRHDT and CDR2 is FYEKMQ (reference sequence). The CDR3 is 15 residues long. Filled out from reference TRBV13 and TRBJ1-6, the complete variable domain reads AAGVIQSPRHLIKEKRETATLKCYPIPRHDTVYWYQQGPGQDPQFLISFYEKMQSDKGSIPDRFSAQQFSDYHSELNMSSLELGDSALYFCASSLGLGTNSPLHFGNGTRLTVT.

In its sample, this clonotype was seen many times. The chain is built from TRBV30 and TRBJ1-2; D uncertain. CDR3 size: 13 residues. Germline CDR1 and CDR2: GTSNPN and SVGIG (reference sequence). Trimming took off 4 bases at V and 3 bases at J, with 12 bases between the two ends. The CDR3 DNA sequence: TGTGCCTGGAACCGTGTCACAGACTATGGCTACACCTTC. Amino acid sequence: CAWNRVTDYGYTF.

The table lists this clonotype with a few counts. The genes are TRBV29-1 and TRBJ2-7; 9 nucleotides line up with TRBD2. This CDR3 spans 14 amino acids. Trimming at V came to 2 bases and at J to 5 bases, leaving 7 bases not matched to a gene. Germline assignment: CDR1 SQVTM and CDR2 ANQGSEA. CDR3 sequence: CSVESSSGKDEQYF. DNA of the CDR3: TGCAGCGTTGAATCGTCTAGCGGGAAGGACGAGCAGTACTTC.

The gene calls are TRBV29-1 and TRBJ2-7; D may be TRBD2 (6 bases). This CDR3 has 11 residues. Germline V gene lookup returns CDR1 SQVTM and CDR2 ANQGSEA. With 7 bases removed from V and 6 bases from J, the gap between germline ends came to 13 bases. This CDR3 is CSGSSTSEQYF. In DNA, the CDR3 is TGCAGCGGATCATCGACTAGCGAGCAGTACTTC.

This clonotype has ten or more counts. The V and J genes are TRBV6-5 and TRBJ2-1, with D possibly TRBD2 on 5 matching bases. Germline CDR1 is MNHEY and CDR2 is SVGAGI. CDR3 length: 15 residues. V lost 2 bases and J 0 bases, leaving 8 bases between the germline ends. For the CDR3, the DNA is TGTGCCAGCAGTTACCAAGGGAGCTCCTACAATGAGCAGTTCTTC. Protein: CASSYQGSSYNEQFF.